This passage covers 18 T cell receptor beta chains from one sample sequenced in a study of cytomegalovirus exposure and HLA in healthy donors. This table comes from immunoSEQ multiplex PCR, and its TCRdb copy is limited to in-frame clones, with some not included. The sample includes about 120,000 clones, roughly 89% of them seen just once. The sequencing input was PBMCs. The receptors were gathered from a young woman in good health and CMV-seronegative.

This chain connects TRBV6-5 to TRBJ1-3; TRBD1 matches at 9 bases. This CDR3 comprises 16 residues. The ends lost 0 bases at V and 6 bases at J; junction bases unmatched: 6. CDR1 and CDR2 (germline): MNHEY, SVGAGI. CDR3 DNA sequence: TGTGCCAGCAGTTACTCGAGCTGGACAGGGGTAAACACCATATATTTT. This translates into CASSYSSWTGVNTIYF.

This chain uses TRBV6-4 with TRBJ1-2; D call uncertain. The CDR3 length is 13 residues. The germline V gene has CDR1 MRHNA and CDR2 SNTAGT. The germline V and J ends were trimmed by 0 bases and 6 bases, with 8 bases remaining between them. CDR3 sequence (DNA): TGTGCCAGCAGTGACTCGAGAAGTAATGGCTACACCTTC. Translating gives CASSDSRSNGYTF.

The V and J genes are TRBV30 and TRBJ2-3, with D tentatively TRBD1 (5 bases). With 5 bases removed from V and 4 bases from J, the gap between germline ends came to 10 bases. The CDR3 spans 12 residues. In germline, CDR1 is GTSNPN, CDR2 SVGIG (reference sequence). In nucleotides, the CDR3 is TGTGCCTGGGACATAGGGGCAGATACGCAGTATTTT. This codes for CAWDIGADTQYF.

V and J are TRBV5-1 and TRBJ2-7; TRBD1 agrees at 9 bases. Germline trimming cut 4 bases from V and 6 bases from J; bases unmatched to any gene: 2. CDR1 is SGHRS, CDR2 YFSETQ, per germline. The CDR3 totals 12 residues. CDR3 sequence: CASSPDRGEQYF. The CDR3 nucleotides are TGCGCCAGCAGCCCGGACAGGGGCGAGCAGTACTTC.

The V call is TRBV7-2, the J call TRBJ2-7; a possible D gene is TRBD1 (5 bases). V was cut by 1 base and J by 3 bases, with 10 bases left in between. The germline CDR1 and CDR2 sequences are SGHTA and FQGNSA. The CDR3 consists of 14 residues. CDR3 sequence reads: CASSLGGAFYEQYF. The DNA for the CDR3 is TGTGCCAGCAGCTTAGGTGGGGCCTTCTACGAGCAGTACTTC. The variable domain in full, with the rest retrieved from reference TRBV7-2 and TRBJ2-7, is GAGVSQSPSNKVTEKGKDVELRCDPISGHTALYWYRQSLGQGLEFLIYFQGNSAPDKSGLPSDRFSAERTGGSVSTLTIQRTQQEDSAVYLCASSLGGAFYEQYFGPGTRLTVT.

The J gene is TRBJ2-3, the V gene TRBV30; 9 bases fit TRBD1. CDR1 GTSNPN and CDR2 SVGIG come from the germline V gene (reference sequence). The CDR3 loop spans 17 amino acids. The J segment lost 2 bases and the V segment lost 4 bases, leaving 13 bases of the junction unmatched. The CDR3 reads CAWTDRGSFIITDTQYF. For the CDR3, the DNA is TGTGCCTGGACCGACAGGGGGAGTTTTATTATCACAGATACGCAGTATTTT.

The rearrangement links TRBV5-6 to TRBJ2-2; 8 bases are shared with TRBD1. The CDR3 sequence is 15 residues long. Trimming removed 3 bases from V and 6 bases from J; junction bases left unmatched: 7. Germline CDR1 and CDR2: SGHDT and YYEEEE. CDR3 DNA: TGTGCCAGCAGCTCCCAGGGGGCGGTCTCCGGGGAGCTGTTTTTT. It is translated as CASSSQGAVSGELFF.

This clone was seen only once. This rearrangement joins TRBV6-1 to TRBJ2-3; 8 nucleotides line up with TRBD2. Germline CDR1 is MNHNS and CDR2 is SASEGT. This CDR3 comprises 17 residues. Trimming removed 4 bases from V and 0 bases from J; junction bases left unmatched: 9. CDR3: CASSALAGSPSTDTQYF. CDR3 bases: TGTGCCAGCAGTGCGCTAGCGGGCTCCCCTAGCACAGATACGCAGTATTTT.

A few counts support this clone. Written as DNA, the CDR3 is TGTGCCAGTCATCCCGGGACAGCCTATGGCTACACCTTC. Translation gives CASHPGTAYGYTF. The chain recombines TRBV6-6 with TRBJ1-2, with TRBD1 identical over 7 bases. Germline trimming cut 9 bases from V and 4 bases from J; bases unmatched to any gene: 8. This CDR3 is 13 amino acids long. The germline V gene has CDR1 MNHNY and CDR2 SVGAGI (reference sequence).

The J gene is TRBJ2-1, the V gene TRBV28; 8 bases match TRBD2. The CDR3 totals 16 residues. CDR1 is MDHEN and CDR2 is SYDVKM in the germline V gene. V lost 3 bases, J lost 0 bases, and 4 bases stayed unmatched. The CDR3 protein is CASSFPGLASYNEQFF. Written as DNA, the CDR3 is TGTGCCAGCAGTTTTCCCGGACTAGCCTCCTACAATGAGCAGTTCTTC. Based on the CDR3 plus reference TRBV28 and TRBJ2-1, the full variable domain is DVKVTQSSRYLVKRTGEKVFLECVQDMDHENMFWYRQDPGLGLRLIYFSYDVKMKEKGDIPEGYSVSREKKERFSLILESASTNQTSMYLCASSFPGLASYNEQFFGPGTRLTVL.

The chain combines TRBV6-1 with TRBJ1-5; possibly TRBD1 for D (5 bases). CDR1 MNHNS and CDR2 SASEGT come from the germline V gene. Trimming cost V 3 bases and J 7 bases, with 22 bases left between them. The CDR3 loop spans 17 amino acids. This chain's CDR3 is CASSEWQGSSFGQPQHF. CDR3 nucleotides: TGTGCCAGCAGTGAGTGGCAGGGCTCTTCCTTCGGACAGCCCCAGCATTTT.

The V gene is TRBV7-9, the J gene TRBJ1-5; possibly TRBD1 for D (6 bases). This CDR3 spans 15 amino acids. CDR1 and CDR2 (germline): SEHNR, FQNEAQ (reference sequence). V was pared by 6 bases and J by 2 bases, with 14 bases between. In DNA, the CDR3 is TGTGCCAGCAGACCACAGGGTCCGGGCAATCAGCCCCAGCATTTT. It yields the protein CASRPQGPGNQPQHF.

This clone was recorded once. The chain combines TRBV10-3 with TRBJ2-5; D not resolved. Germline V gene data show CDR1 as ENHRY and CDR2 as SYGVKD. V was shortened by 4 bases and J by 5 bases, with 11 bases between the two germline ends. The CDR3 has 13 amino acids. The CDR3 nucleotides are TGTGCCATCAGTGGTGCAGGTTTGGAGACCCAGTACTTC. Its translation is CAISGAGLETQYF.

The J gene is TRBJ2-7, the V gene TRBV28, with a weak D call TRBD1 (5 bases). V lost 2 bases, J lost 4 bases, and 15 bases lay in between. Looked up from germline, CDR1 is MDHEN and CDR2 is SYDVKM. This CDR3 spans 15 amino acids. CDR3 in DNA: TGTGCCAGCAGTTTAGCACAGGCTGAGATATACGAGCAGTACGTC. It encodes CASSLAQAEIYEQYV.

The chain carries TRBV2 and TRBJ2-1; D is unresolved. Germline V gene sequence: CDR1 SNHLY, CDR2 FYNNEI. CDR3 length equals 12 residues. V gave up 7 bases and J gave up 5 bases, with 9 bases separating them. CDR3 DNA sequence: TGTGCCAGCAACCCTATTAACAATGAGCAGTTCTTC. Translating it yields CASNPINNEQFF.

J is TRBJ2-1 and V is TRBV4-3, with 14 bases matching TRBD2. The V segment lost 1 base and the J segment 2 bases; nucleotides outside the gene matches: 7. CDR3 length equals 19 residues. Looked up from germline, CDR1 is LGHNA and CDR2 is YSLEER. In nucleotides, the CDR3 is TGCGCCAGCAGCCAAGTCGGGACTAGCGGGAGTTACGCCTACAATGAGCAGTTCTTC. Translation: CASSQVGTSGSYAYNEQFF.

This chain uses TRBV28 with TRBJ2-3, with D maybe TRBD2 (5 bases). V was pared by 3 bases and J by 0 bases, with 10 bases between. Germline lookup yields CDR1 MDHEN and CDR2 SYDVKM. The CDR3 is 15 residues long. The CDR3 is CASSFYPGSTDTQYF. CDR3 coding DNA: TGTGCCAGCAGTTTTTATCCGGGGAGCACAGATACGCAGTATTTT.

The rearrangement links TRBV6-1 to TRBJ2-2, with 12 bases aligning to TRBD2. CDR1 is MNHNS and CDR2 is SASEGT in the germline V gene. This CDR3 comprises 15 residues. The ends lost 2 bases at V and 5 bases at J; junction bases unmatched: 0. The CDR3 DNA reads as TGTGCCAGCAGTGAACTAGCGGGGGGGACCGGGGAGCTGTTTTTT. It codes for CASSELAGGTGELFF.